A single T cell receptor beta chain is shown here with its context. Its antigen remains undetermined. Per-base qualities were not stored, and no clone one base away is much larger. The receptor library was made with the immunoSEQ multiplex PCR assay. The authors' pipeline ran thus. A statistical classification framework was built for diagnosing cytomegalovirus status from the catalog of TCR beta chain sequences. TCRdb obtained this table from immuneACCESS and retained in-frame rearrangements with V and J assigned. These tables miss some clones; where compared with another copy, unresolved V genes account for less than half of the shortfall, and the remainder is unexplained. V, J and clone size were drawn from that table, and D and trimming were deduced from the DNA. The sample data list more than 110,000 clones, and almost 90% of these were observed just once. Of the sample, approximately 8.5% is held by the ten largest clones.

Sequences SQVTM (CDR1) and ANQGSEA (CDR2) are obtained from the germline V gene. The trim is 5 bases for V and 4 bases for J, with a gap of 14 bases between the germline ends. The CDR3 sequence holds 14 residues, the cysteine and phenylalanine included. The only DNA kept is the CDR3, 42 bases in frame from the first base. These data originate in a study of cytomegalovirus exposure and HLA in healthy donors (dated by TCRdb to about 2017). For the wider study: According to a later analysis, the roughly 120 validation repertoires were produced on the same platform as the roughly 600 repertoires of the first cohort. The study was designed to test whether signatures of past pathogen exposure could be identified by cataloging public T cell receptors. Besides the first cohort of some 670 subjects, a separate validation cohort made up of over a hundred different subjects was used. To predict cytomegalovirus infection status, the study brought together high-throughput TCR immunosequencing, statistical association of individual TCRs with disease status, and machine learning.

The donors belonged to the validation cohort of approximately 130 subjects, which was separate from the 666-subject first cohort. General conclusions and limits of the study: In vitro tests confirmed that a few of the cytomegalovirus-associated TCR beta chains recognize cytomegalovirus antigens. In a later analysis, TCRs clustered in the first cohort were found to also tend to co-occur in the approximately 120 validation repertoires, with around 94% of cluster scores above 0. The authors suggested that the approach could potentially be extended to other disease states and immunological phenotypes. A later analysis had no HLA typing for the validation cohort, so co-occurrence there was scored across all 120 repertoires. The study listed 150 to 200 TCR beta chains as associated with cytomegalovirus. The classifier was reported to diagnose cytomegalovirus status with high specificity and sensitivity in both the original cohort and the validation cohort. While some public TCRs were present in many individuals, most TCR sequences turned up only very rarely across donors.

The chain couples TRBV29-1 to TRBJ2-2; the D gene is perhaps TRBD1, on 7 matching bases. Sequences were obtained from PBMCs. This TCR was sampled from a young woman in good health and CMV-seropositive. The CDR3 in this case is CSVRGDSLTGELFF. The nucleotide sequence reads TGCAGCGTTAGGGGGGACAGCCTCACCGGGGAGCTGTTTTTT.